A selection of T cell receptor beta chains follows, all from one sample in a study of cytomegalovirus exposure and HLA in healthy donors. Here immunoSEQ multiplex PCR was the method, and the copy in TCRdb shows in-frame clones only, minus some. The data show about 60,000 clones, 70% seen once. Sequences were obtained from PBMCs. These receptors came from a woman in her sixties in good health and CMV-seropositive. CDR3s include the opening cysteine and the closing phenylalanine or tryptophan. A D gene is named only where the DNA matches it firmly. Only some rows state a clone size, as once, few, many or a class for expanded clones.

CDR3: CASSQDQGTAHYEQYF
DNA: TGCGCCAGCAGCCAAGACCAAGGGACAGCGCACTACGAGCAGTACTTC
J: TRBJ2-7
D: TRBD1
size: few
V: TRBV4-1

CDR3: CASSTFGEGRSPLHF
DNA: TGTGCCAGTAGTACGTTCGGGGAGGGGAGATCACCCCTCCACTTT
J: TRBJ1-6
D: NA
size: NA
V: TRBV19

CDR3: CASSYDSDNTEAFF
DNA: TGCGCCAGCAGCTACGACAGCGACAACACTGAAGCTTTCTTT
J: TRBJ1-1
D: NA
size: few
V: TRBV5-1

CDR3: CASSDGSVGQGVGNTIYF
DNA: TGTGCCAGCAGCGACGGTAGTGTCGGCCAGGGGGTTGGAAACACCATATATTTT
J: TRBJ1-3
D: TRBD1
size: once
V: TRBV5-4

CDR3: CASSEGQPNQPQHF
DNA: TGCGCCAGCAGCGAGGGACAGCCTAATCAGCCCCAGCATTTT
J: TRBJ1-5
D: TRBD1
size: NA
V: TRBV5-1

CDR3: CASSSQTGGVSGANVLTF
DNA: TGTGCCAGCAGCTCTCAGACAGGGGGCGTATCCGGGGCCAACGTCCTGACTTTC
J: TRBJ2-6
D: TRBD1
size: once
V: TRBV11-3

CDR3: CSVEITDSDSYEQYF
DNA: TGCAGCGTTGAGATTACAGATTCTGACTCCTACGAGCAGTACTTC
J: TRBJ2-7
D: NA
size: NA
V: TRBV29-1

CDR3: CASSLVGAVSEVFF
DNA: TGTGCCAGCAGCTTAGTGGGGGCCGTTAGTGAAGTTTTCTTT
J: TRBJ1-1
D: NA
size: NA
V: TRBV7-3

CDR3: CASRPSMGGGARGYTF
DNA: TGTGCCAGCAGACCCTCAATGGGGGGGGGCGCGCGAGGCTACACCTTC
J: TRBJ1-2
D: NA
size: NA
V: TRBV13

CDR3: CASSPRTNHNEQFF
DNA: TGTGCCAGCAGCCCTCGGACTAACCACAATGAGCAGTTCTTC
J: TRBJ2-1
D: NA
size: few
V: TRBV11-3

CDR3: CAWRGQYNSPLHF
DNA: TGTGCCTGGAGGGGACAGTATAATTCACCCCTCCACTTT
J: TRBJ1-6
D: TRBD1
size: NA
V: TRBV30

CDR3: CASSGPTEGYTF
DNA: TGTGCCAGCAGTGGGCCGACGGAGGGCTACACCTTC
J: TRBJ1-2
D: NA
size: NA
V: TRBV2

CDR3: CASSPTRGSTEAFF
DNA: TGTGCCAGCAGCCCAACCCGGGGGAGCACTGAAGCTTTCTTT
J: TRBJ1-1
D: NA
size: NA
V: TRBV7-9

CDR3: CSASRDVEAFF
DNA: TGCAGTGCTAGCCGGGATGTTGAAGCTTTCTTT
J: TRBJ1-1
D: NA
size: few
V: TRBV20-1

CDR3: CASSEDRGTYGYTF
DNA: TGTGCCAGCAGTGAGGACAGGGGAACCTATGGCTACACCTTC
J: TRBJ1-2
D: TRBD1
size: NA
V: TRBV2

CDR3: CSVEDRRGETQYF
DNA: TGCAGCGTTGAAGATCGGCGGGGAGAGACCCAGTACTTC
J: TRBJ2-5
D: NA
size: NA
V: TRBV29-1

CDR3: CASRAPGTAYNEQFF
DNA: TGTGCCAGCAGGGCGCCCGGGACAGCGTACAATGAGCAGTTCTTC
J: TRBJ2-1
D: TRBD1
size: few
V: TRBV6-5

CDR3: CAISSGGGNEQFF
DNA: TGTGCCATCAGTAGCGGGGGGGGGAATGAGCAGTTCTTC
J: TRBJ2-1
D: TRBD2
size: NA
V: TRBV10-3

CDR3: CATTTGSNTEAFF
DNA: TGTGCCACTACGACAGGGTCGAACACTGAAGCTTTCTTT
J: TRBJ1-1
D: TRBD1
size: NA
V: TRBV2

CDR3: CASSRDRANYEQYF
DNA: TGTGCCAGCAGCCGGGACAGAGCCAACTACGAGCAGTACTTC
J: TRBJ2-7
D: TRBD1
size: NA
V: TRBV7-2

CDR3: CASKTERGGTGELFF
DNA: TGTGCCAGCAAAACTGAACGGGGGGGCACCGGGGAGCTGTTTTTT
J: TRBJ2-2
D: TRBD2
size: few
V: TRBV4-2

CDR3: CASGPPGGNQPQHF
DNA: TGTGCTAGTGGTCCCCCGGGGGGCAATCAGCCCCAGCATTTT
J: TRBJ1-5
D: NA
size: NA
V: TRBV12-5

CDR3: CASSPTGTTGTDTQYF
DNA: TGTGCCAGCAGCCCGACCGGGACTACGGGAACAGATACGCAGTATTTT
J: TRBJ2-3
D: TRBD2
size: NA
V: TRBV7-3

CDR3: CASSQLTAMNTEAFF
DNA: TGCGCCAGCAGTCAATTGACAGCCATGAACACTGAAGCTTTCTTT
J: TRBJ1-1
D: NA
size: NA
V: TRBV5-1

CDR3: CVSSQETGGRETQYF
DNA: TGTGTCAGCAGCCAAGAGACGGGGGGGCGAGAGACCCAGTACTTC
J: TRBJ2-5
D: TRBD2
size: NA
V: TRBV4-2

CDR3: CASSSRTGGLDTQYF
DNA: TGTGCCAGCAGCTCACGGACAGGGGGCTTGGATACGCAGTATTTT
J: TRBJ2-3
D: TRBD1
size: few
V: TRBV9

CDR3: CASSILVGSGNTIYF
DNA: TGTGCCAGCAGTATCCTAGTGGGTTCAGGAAACACCATATATTTT
J: TRBJ1-3
D: NA
size: NA
V: TRBV5-5